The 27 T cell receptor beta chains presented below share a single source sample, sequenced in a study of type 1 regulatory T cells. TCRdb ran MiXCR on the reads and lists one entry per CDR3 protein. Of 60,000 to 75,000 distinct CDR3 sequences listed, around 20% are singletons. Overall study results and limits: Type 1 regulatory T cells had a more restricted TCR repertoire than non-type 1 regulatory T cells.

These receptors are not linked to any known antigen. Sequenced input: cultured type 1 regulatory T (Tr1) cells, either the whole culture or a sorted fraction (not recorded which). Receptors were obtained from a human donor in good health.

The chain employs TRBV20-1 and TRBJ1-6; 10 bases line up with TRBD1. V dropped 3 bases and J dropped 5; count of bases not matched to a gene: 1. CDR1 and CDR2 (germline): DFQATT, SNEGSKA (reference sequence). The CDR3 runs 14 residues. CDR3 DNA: TGCAGTGCTAGGACAGGGGGCCATAATTCACCCCTCCACTTT. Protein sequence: CSARTGGHNSPLHF.

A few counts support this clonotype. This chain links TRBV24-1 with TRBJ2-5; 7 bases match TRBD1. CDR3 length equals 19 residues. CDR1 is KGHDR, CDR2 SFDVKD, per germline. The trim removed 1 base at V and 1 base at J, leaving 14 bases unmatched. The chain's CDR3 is CATSDFGSRDRRAQETQYF. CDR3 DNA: TGTGCCACCAGTGATTTTGGGTCCCGGGACAGAAGAGCCCAAGAGACCCAGTACTTC.

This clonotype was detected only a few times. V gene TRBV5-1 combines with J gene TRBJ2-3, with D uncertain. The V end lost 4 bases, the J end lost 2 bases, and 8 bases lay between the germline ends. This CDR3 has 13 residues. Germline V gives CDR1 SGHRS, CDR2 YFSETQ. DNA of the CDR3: TGCGCCAGCAGCCGAATCACCACAGATACGCAGTATTTT. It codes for CASSRITTDTQYF.

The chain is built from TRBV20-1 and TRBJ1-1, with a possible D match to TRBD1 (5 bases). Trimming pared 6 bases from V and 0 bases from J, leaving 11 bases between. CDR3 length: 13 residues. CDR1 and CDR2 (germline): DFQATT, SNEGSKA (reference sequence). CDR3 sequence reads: CSATTDMNTEAFF. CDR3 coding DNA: TGCAGTGCCACGACAGATATGAACACTGAAGCTTTCTTT.

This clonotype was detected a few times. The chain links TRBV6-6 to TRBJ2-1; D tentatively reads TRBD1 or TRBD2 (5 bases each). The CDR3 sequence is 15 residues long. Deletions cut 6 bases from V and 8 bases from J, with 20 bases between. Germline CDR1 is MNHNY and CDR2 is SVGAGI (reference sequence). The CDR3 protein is CASSPGTTLTHEQFF. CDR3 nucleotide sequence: TGTGCCAGCAGCCCCGGGACCACCCTTACACATGAGCAGTTCTTC.

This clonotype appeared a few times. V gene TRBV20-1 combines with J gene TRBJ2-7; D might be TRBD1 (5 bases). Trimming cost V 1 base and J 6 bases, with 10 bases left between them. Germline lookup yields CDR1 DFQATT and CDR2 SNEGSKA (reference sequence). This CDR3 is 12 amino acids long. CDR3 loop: CSARGVRAEQYF. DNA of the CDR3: TGCAGTGCTAGAGGGGTCAGGGCCGAGCAGTACTTC.

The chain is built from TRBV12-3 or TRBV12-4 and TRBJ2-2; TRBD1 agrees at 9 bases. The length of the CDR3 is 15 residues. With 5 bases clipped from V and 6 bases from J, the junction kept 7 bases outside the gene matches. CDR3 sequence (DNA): TGTGCCAGCAGTCCTGGACAGGGGACTGCCGGGGAGCTGTTTTTT. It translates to CASSPGQGTAGELFF.

CDR3 protein: CASSPRVVAGELFF. CDR3 DNA sequence: TGTGCCAGCAGCCCCCGGGTGGTTGCCGGGGAGCTGTTTTTT. This chain uses TRBV11-2 with TRBJ2-2; D is undetermined. V lost 5 bases to trimming and J lost 6 bases, with 13 bases between them. The CDR3 extends over 14 amino acids. Looked up from germline, CDR1 is SGHAT and CDR2 is FQNNGV.

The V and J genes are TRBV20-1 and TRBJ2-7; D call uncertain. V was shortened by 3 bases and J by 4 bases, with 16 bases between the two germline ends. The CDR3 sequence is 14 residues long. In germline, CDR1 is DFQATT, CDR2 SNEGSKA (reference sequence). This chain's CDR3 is CSARPLANLYEQYF. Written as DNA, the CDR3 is TGCAGTGCTAGGCCTCTCGCTAATCTTTACGAGCAGTACTTC.

The CDR3 loop reads CSASVLAGNADTQYF. CDR3 bases: TGCAGTGCTAGTGTACTAGCGGGAAATGCGGATACGCAGTATTTT. This chain connects TRBV20-1 to TRBJ2-3, with 10 bases aligning to TRBD2. Germline CDR1 reads DFQATT; CDR2 reads SNEGSKA (reference sequence). The V and J ends lost 3 bases and 6 bases, in that order; junction bases with no gene match: 9. CDR3 length equals 15 residues.

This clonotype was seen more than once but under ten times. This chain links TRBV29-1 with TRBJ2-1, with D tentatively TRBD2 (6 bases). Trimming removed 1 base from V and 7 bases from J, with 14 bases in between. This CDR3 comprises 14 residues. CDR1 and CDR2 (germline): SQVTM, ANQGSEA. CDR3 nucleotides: TGCAGCGTTGAAGGGGGAGGCAAGGTTAATGAGCAGTTCTTC. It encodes CSVEGGGKVNEQFF.

CDR3 protein: CASSYSRGLAGVTNEQFF. In DNA, the CDR3 is TGTGCCAGCAGTTACTCGAGGGGGCTAGCGGGAGTTACGAATGAGCAGTTCTTC. This chain connects TRBV6-2 or TRBV6-3 to TRBJ2-1; 10 bases are a match to TRBD2. This CDR3 comprises 18 residues. Germline V gene sequence: CDR1 MNHEY, CDR2 SVGEGT. V shed 0 bases and J 7 bases; nucleotides not matched to a gene: 12.

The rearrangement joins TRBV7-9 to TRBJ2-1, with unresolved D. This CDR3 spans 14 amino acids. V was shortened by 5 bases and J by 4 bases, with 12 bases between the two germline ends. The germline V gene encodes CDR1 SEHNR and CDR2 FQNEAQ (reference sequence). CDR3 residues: CASSLSEAYNEQFF. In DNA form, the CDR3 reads TGTGCCAGCAGCCTCTCAGAGGCGTACAATGAGCAGTTCTTC.

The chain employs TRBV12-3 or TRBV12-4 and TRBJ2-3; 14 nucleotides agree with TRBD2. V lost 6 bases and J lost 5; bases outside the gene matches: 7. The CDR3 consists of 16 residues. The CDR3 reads CASRPGLAGVGDTQYF. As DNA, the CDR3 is TGTGCCAGCAGACCGGGACTAGCGGGAGTAGGAGATACGCAGTATTTT.

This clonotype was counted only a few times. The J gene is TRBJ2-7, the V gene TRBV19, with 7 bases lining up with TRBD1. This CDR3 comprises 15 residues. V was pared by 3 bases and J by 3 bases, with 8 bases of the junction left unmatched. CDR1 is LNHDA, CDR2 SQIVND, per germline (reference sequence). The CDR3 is CASSISTGWNYEQYF. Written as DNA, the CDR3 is TGTGCCAGTAGTATCTCGACAGGGTGGAACTACGAGCAGTACTTC.

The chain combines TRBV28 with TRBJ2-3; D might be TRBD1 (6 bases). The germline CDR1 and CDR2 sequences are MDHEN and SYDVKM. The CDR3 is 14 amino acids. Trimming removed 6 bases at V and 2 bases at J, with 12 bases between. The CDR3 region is CASSEAGATDTQYF. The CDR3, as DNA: TGTGCCAGCAGCGAAGCAGGGGCCACAGATACGCAGTATTTT.

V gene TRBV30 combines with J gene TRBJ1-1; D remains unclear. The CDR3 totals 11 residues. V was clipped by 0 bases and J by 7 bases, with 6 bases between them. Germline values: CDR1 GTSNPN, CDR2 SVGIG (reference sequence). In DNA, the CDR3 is TGTGCCTGGAGTGTAGGAGTTGAAGCTTTCTTT. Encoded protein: CAWSVGVEAFF.

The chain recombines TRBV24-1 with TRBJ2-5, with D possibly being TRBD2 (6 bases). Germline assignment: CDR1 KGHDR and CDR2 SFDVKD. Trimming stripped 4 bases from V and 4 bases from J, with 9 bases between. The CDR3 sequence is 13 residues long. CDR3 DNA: TGTGCCACCAGTGAAGCCGGGAGAGAGACCCAGTACTTC. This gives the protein CATSEAGRETQYF.

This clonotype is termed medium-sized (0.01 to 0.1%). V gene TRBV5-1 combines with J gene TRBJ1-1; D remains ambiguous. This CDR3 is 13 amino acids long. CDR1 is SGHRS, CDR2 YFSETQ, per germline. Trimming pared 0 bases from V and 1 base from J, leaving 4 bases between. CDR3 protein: CASSLGENTEAFF. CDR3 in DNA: TGCGCCAGCAGCTTGGGGGAGAACACTGAAGCTTTCTTT.

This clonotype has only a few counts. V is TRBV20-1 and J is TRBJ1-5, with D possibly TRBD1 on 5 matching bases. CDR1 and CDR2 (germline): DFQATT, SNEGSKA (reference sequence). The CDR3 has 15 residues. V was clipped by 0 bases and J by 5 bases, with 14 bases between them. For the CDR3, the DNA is TGCAGTGCTAGAGATTCGAGGGGTTGGGATCAGCCCCAGCATTTT. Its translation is CSARDSRGWDQPQHF.

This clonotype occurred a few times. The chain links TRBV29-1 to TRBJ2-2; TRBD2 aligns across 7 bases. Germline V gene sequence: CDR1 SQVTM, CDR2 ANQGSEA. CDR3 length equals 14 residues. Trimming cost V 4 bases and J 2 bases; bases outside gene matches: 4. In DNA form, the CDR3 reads TGCAGCGTTGGTACAGCGGGAAACACCGGGGAGCTGTTTTTT. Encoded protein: CSVGTAGNTGELFF.

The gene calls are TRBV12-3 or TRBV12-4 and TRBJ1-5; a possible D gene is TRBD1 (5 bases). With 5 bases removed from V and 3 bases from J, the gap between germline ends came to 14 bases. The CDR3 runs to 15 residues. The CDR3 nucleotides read TGTGCCAGCAGTCCCGGGGACTTCGCCAATCAGCCCCAGCATTTT. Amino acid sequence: CASSPGDFANQPQHF.

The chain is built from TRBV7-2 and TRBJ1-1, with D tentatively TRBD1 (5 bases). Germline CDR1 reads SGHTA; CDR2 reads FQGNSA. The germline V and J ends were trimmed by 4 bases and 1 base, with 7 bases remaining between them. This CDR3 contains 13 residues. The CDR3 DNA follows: TGTGCCAGCAGCTGGGACGGGAACACTGAAGCTTTCTTT. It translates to CASSWDGNTEAFF. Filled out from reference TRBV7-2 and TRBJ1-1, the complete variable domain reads GAGVSQSPSNKVTEKGKDVELRCDPISGHTALYWYRQSLGQGLEFLIYFQGNSAPDKSGLPSDRFSAERTGGSVSTLTIQRTQQEDSAVYLCASSWDGNTEAFFGQGTRLTVV.

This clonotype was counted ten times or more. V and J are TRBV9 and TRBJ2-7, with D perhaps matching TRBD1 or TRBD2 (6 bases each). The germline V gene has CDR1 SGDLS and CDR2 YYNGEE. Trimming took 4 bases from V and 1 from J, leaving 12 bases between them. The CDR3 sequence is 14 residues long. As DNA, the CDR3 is TGTGCCAGCAGCCGGGGCGGGACATCCTACGAGCAGTACTTC. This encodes CASSRGGTSYEQYF.

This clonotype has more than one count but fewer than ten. The CDR3, as DNA: TGTGCCAGCAGCTTTTCCAGCGGGAGCTCCTACGAGCAGTACTTC. It encodes CASSFSSGSSYEQYF. This chain links TRBV5-4 with TRBJ2-7, with TRBD2 matching over 8 bases. V lost 2 bases, J lost 0 bases, and 4 bases stayed unmatched. The CDR3 loop spans 15 amino acids. CDR1 and CDR2 from the germline V gene are SGHNT and YYREEE (reference sequence). The whole variable domain, remainder taken from reference TRBV5-4 and TRBJ2-7, is ETGVTQSPTHLIKTRGQQVTLRCSSQSGHNTVSWYQQALGQGPQFIFQYYREEENGRGNFPPRFSGLQFPNYSSELNVNALELDDSALYLCASSFSSGSSYEQYFGPGTRLTVT.

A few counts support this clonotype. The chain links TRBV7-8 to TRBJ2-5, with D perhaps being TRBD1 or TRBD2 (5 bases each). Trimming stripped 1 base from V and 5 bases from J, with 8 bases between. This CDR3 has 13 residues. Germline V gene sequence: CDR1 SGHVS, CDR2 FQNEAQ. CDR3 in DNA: TGTGCCAGCAGCTTAGGGGGGTTTGAGACCCAGTACTTC. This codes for CASSLGGFETQYF. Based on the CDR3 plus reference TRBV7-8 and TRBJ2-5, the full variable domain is GAGVSQSPRYKVAKRGQDVALRCDPISGHVSLFWYQQALGQGPEFLTYFQNEAQLDKSGLPSDRFFAERPEGSVSTLKIQRTQQEDSAVYLCASSLGGFETQYFGPGTRLLVL.

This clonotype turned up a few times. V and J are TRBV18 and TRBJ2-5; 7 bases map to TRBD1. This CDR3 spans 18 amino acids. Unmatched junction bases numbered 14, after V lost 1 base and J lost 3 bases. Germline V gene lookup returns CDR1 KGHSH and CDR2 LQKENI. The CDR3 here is CASSPLVWDRRGKETQYF. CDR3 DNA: TGTGCCAGCTCACCACTCGTATGGGACAGACGCGGCAAAGAGACCCAGTACTTC.